The clone carrying this T cell receptor beta chain was seen at least ten times. Its antigen is still unknown. This sample stems from a study of T-cell reconstitution after alpha-beta-depleted transplantation in children. Molecular barcoding with unique molecular identifiers was used for the TCRbeta library. TCRdb ran MiXCR on the PCR reads and lists one entry per CDR3 protein. The repertoire consists of around 490,000 distinct CDR3 sequences, with over 9.5% occurring once and the leading ten covering 11% to 15%. The CDR3 runs 14 residues. The V end lost 4 bases, the J end lost 4 bases, and 13 bases lay between the germline ends. The germline V gene encodes CDR1 SEHNR and CDR2 FQNEAQ (reference sequence). Findings and limits, study-wide: It was newly produced T cells that mostly accounted for T-cell counts and diversity one year after transplant.

The source material was PBMCs, mostly from graft donor cells, sampled 180 days after TCRalphabeta/CD19-depleted stem cell transplant. The chain has TRBV7-9 and TRBJ1-1, with D hard to call. This clonotype originated in a female patient aged 2 to 10 who had a stem cell transplant for aplastic anemia, so the T cells may come from the graft donor. The CDR3 loop reads CASSSQARGTEAFF. In nucleotides, the CDR3 is TGTGCCAGCAGCTCGCAGGCCCGGGGCACTGAAGCTTTCTTT.